A single sample is the source of the 15 T cell receptor beta chains below, sequenced in a study of blood T cell repertoires in COVID-19. Profiling relied on immunoSEQ multiplex PCR, and the TCRdb table lists in-frame clones only, not all of them. The sample records about 420,000 clones, roughly 90% being singletons. Sequenced: peripheral blood. These TCRs come from a young man with COVID-19, enrolled during active disease.

This clone occurred a few times. V usage is TRBV27 and J usage is TRBJ1-5; tentative D call: TRBD1 (5 bases). This CDR3 has 16 residues. Germline CDR1 reads MNHEY; CDR2 reads SMNVEV (reference sequence). V was pared by 3 bases and J by 2 bases, with 14 bases between. For the CDR3, the DNA is TGTGCCAGCAGTTTTGCCCAGGGAAGGGGCAATCAGCCCCAGCATTTT. It yields the protein CASSFAQGRGNQPQHF.

The rearrangement joins TRBV19 to TRBJ2-1, with TRBD2 matching over 12 bases. The CDR3 spans 14 residues. V shed 3 bases and J 6 bases; nucleotides not matched to a gene: 0. In germline, CDR1 is LNHDA, CDR2 SQIVND (reference sequence). The CDR3 protein is CASSMTSGSNEQFF. In DNA, the CDR3 is TGTGCCAGTAGTATGACTAGCGGGAGCAATGAGCAGTTCTTC.

Note on this clone: The sample holds other DNA sequences that translate to the same CDR3. The V gene is TRBV7-8, the J gene TRBJ1-1; the D gene is possibly TRBD1 (5 bases). The CDR3 has 14 amino acids. CDR1 is SGHVS, CDR2 FQNEAQ, per germline. The ends were cut back, 2 bases at V and 0 bases at J, with 7 bases in the middle. The CDR3 sequence is CASSLQGMNTEAFF. In DNA form, the CDR3 reads TGTGCCAGCAGCTTACAGGGCATGAACACTGAAGCTTTCTTT. Based on the CDR3 plus reference TRBV7-8 and TRBJ1-1, the full variable domain is GAGVSQSPRYKVAKRGQDVALRCDPISGHVSLFWYQQALGQGPEFLTYFQNEAQLDKSGLPSDRFFAERPEGSVSTLKIQRTQQEDSAVYLCASSLQGMNTEAFFGQGTRLTVV.

The V gene is TRBV24-1, the J gene TRBJ1-1, with D unclear. This CDR3 is 16 amino acids long. V was pared by 9 bases and J by 2 bases, with 21 bases between. In germline, CDR1 is KGHDR, CDR2 SFDVKD. CDR3 DNA sequence: TGTGCCACCCCTAAAGGGAGAGGGTTGGTAAACACTGAAGCTTTCTTT. This gives the protein CATPKGRGLVNTEAFF.

V and J are TRBV7-2 and TRBJ1-2, with D tentatively TRBD1 (5 bases). This CDR3 has 14 residues. Per germline, CDR1 SGHTA and CDR2 FQGNSA. Trimming removed 6 bases from V and 4 bases from J, with 15 bases in between. In DNA, the CDR3 is TGTGCCAGCAGTCGGGGGGGAGGAGGCTATGGCTACACCTTC. Amino acid sequence: CASSRGGGGYGYTF. The variable domain in full, with the rest retrieved from reference TRBV7-2 and TRBJ1-2, is GAGVSQSPSNKVTEKGKDVELRCDPISGHTALYWYRQSLGQGLEFLIYFQGNSAPDKSGLPSDRFSAERTGGSVSTLTIQRTQQEDSAVYLCASSRGGGGYGYTFGSGTRLTVV.

The V and J genes are TRBV6-5 and TRBJ2-7, with D perhaps TRBD2 (6 bases). Germline V gene sequence: CDR1 MNHEY, CDR2 SVGAGI. This CDR3 has 13 residues. V was shortened by 6 bases and J by 5 bases, with 14 bases between the two germline ends. The CDR3 is CASSKTSFDEQYF. CDR3 coding DNA: TGTGCCAGCAGCAAGACTAGTTTTGACGAGCAGTACTTC.

This chain links TRBV6-6 with TRBJ2-7; D is unclear. Trimming took off 6 bases at V and 2 bases at J, with 14 bases between the two ends. Germline V gene lookup returns CDR1 MNHNY and CDR2 SVGAGI (reference sequence). The CDR3 contains 14 residues. CDR3 DNA sequence: TGTGCCAGCAGAAACGATCCAAACACCTACGAGCAGTACTTC. Translation: CASRNDPNTYEQYF.

The V and J genes are TRBV7-8 and TRBJ2-7; 7 bases are shared with TRBD1. Trimming took 1 base from V and 3 from J; bases not matched to a gene: 3. Germline assignment: CDR1 SGHVS and CDR2 FQNEAQ. This CDR3 is 14 amino acids long. The CDR3 spells CASSLGQGYYEQYF. In DNA, the CDR3 is TGTGCCAGCAGCTTAGGACAGGGCTACTACGAGCAGTACTTC.

The chain is built from TRBV6-5 and TRBJ1-2; D is possibly TRBD1 (6 bases). Looked up from germline, CDR1 is MNHEY and CDR2 is SVGAGI. The CDR3 totals 14 residues. Trimming stripped 6 bases from V and 7 bases from J, with 18 bases between. CDR3 in DNA: TGTGCCAGCAGGAACGTGAAGGGGGTGAGTGGCTACACCTTC. Amino acids: CASRNVKGVSGYTF.

The genes are TRBV19 and TRBJ1-4, with 8 bases identical to TRBD1. Trimming cost V 3 bases and J 8 bases; bases outside gene matches: 5. The germline gives CDR1 LNHDA, CDR2 SQIVND (reference sequence). CDR3 length equals 14 residues. The DNA for the CDR3 is TGTGCCAGTAGTATTGGACAGGGTTTGGAAAAACTGTTTTTT. Amino acid sequence: CASSIGQGLEKLFF. Using reference TRBV19 and TRBJ1-4 for the parts outside the CDR3, the full variable domain is DGGITQSPKYLFRKEGQNVTLSCEQNLNHDAMYWYRQDPGQGLRLIYYSQIVNDFQKGDIAEGYSVSREKKESFPLTVTSAQKNPTAFYLCASSIGQGLEKLFFGSGTQLSVL.

V usage is TRBV6-4 and J usage is TRBJ2-3; a weak D match, TRBD1 (6 bases). Trimming left V 7 bases short and J 0 bases short, with 14 bases between. The CDR3 length is 15 residues. Looked up from germline, CDR1 is MRHNA and CDR2 is SNTAGT. CDR3 nucleotide sequence: TGTGCCAGCAAGAGGGACACTCAGAGCACAGATACGCAGTATTTT. Amino acids: CASKRDTQSTDTQYF.

V is TRBV7-8 and J is TRBJ2-7; D is perhaps TRBD2 (5 bases). Per the germline V gene, CDR1 is SGHVS and CDR2 is FQNEAQ. The length of the CDR3 is 16 residues. Trimming stripped 3 bases from V and 1 base from J, with 16 bases between. For the CDR3, the DNA is TGTGCCAGCAGCTTCGGGGATAGGGCCAAGTCCTACGAGCAGTACTTC. Translated: CASSFGDRAKSYEQYF.

The V and J genes are TRBV12-5 and TRBJ1-5, with a tentative D call TRBD1 (6 bases). Trimming pared 4 bases from V and 11 bases from J, leaving 27 bases between. The germline gives CDR1 LGHNT, CDR2 FRNRAP. There are 17 residues in the CDR3. CDR3 nucleotides: TGTGCTAGTGGTTCGACAGTTAACCAATACCAAACAGGGTCCCAGCATTTT. This sequence encodes CASGSTVNQYQTGSQHF.

The CDR3 here is CASSYVGGPTDTQYF. CDR3 nucleotides: TGTGCCAGCAGTTACGTTGGGGGCCCCACAGATACGCAGTATTTT. V and J are TRBV6-5 and TRBJ2-3; D may be TRBD1 (6 bases). Germline V gene lookup returns CDR1 MNHEY and CDR2 SVGAGI. This CDR3 region has 15 residues. The V end was cut by 2 bases, the J end by 2 bases, with 11 bases between.

The V gene is TRBV6-4, the J gene TRBJ2-2; TRBD2 is a possible D gene (5 bases). V was cut by 6 bases and J by 1 base, with 9 bases left in between. CDR1 and CDR2 (germline): MRHNA, SNTAGT. The CDR3 loop spans 14 amino acids. The CDR3 DNA reads as TGTGCCAGCAGGAGGGAAGGGAACACCGGGGAGCTGTTTTTT. This codes for CASRREGNTGELFF.